The 20 T cell receptor beta chains given below trace back to one sample, sequenced in a study of metastatic and nonmetastatic thyroid tumors. Treatment of any kind had been given to no patient before thyroid surgery. TCRdb re-analyzed the PCR reads through MiXCR. The sample consists of 25,000 to 35,000 clones, 16% of them appearing once. The sequenced sample was blood. The source of these receptors is a female donor with papillary thyroid cancer or a benign thyroid nodule (not recorded which). Some clones in this sample may be carry-over from other donors' samples.

This clone was seen a few times. A much bigger clone sits one base away, suggesting this may be a read error. This sequence joins TRBV11-2 and TRBJ2-1, with D perhaps being TRBD1 or TRBD2 (5 bases each). This CDR3 is 17 amino acids long. Germline V lookup: CDR1 SGHAT, CDR2 FQNNGV. V shed 5 bases and J shed 7 bases, with 24 bases lying between them. CDR3 nucleotide sequence: TGTGCCAGCAGCGAAAACCCCGGGGCTAGCAGTGAAAATGAGCAGTTCTTC. Residues: CASSENPGASSENEQFF.

This clone was seen ten or more times. The chain has TRBV30 and TRBJ2-7, with 10 bases aligning to TRBD2. Trimming at V came to 2 bases and at J to 5 bases, leaving 3 bases not matched to a gene. The CDR3 is 13 residues long. Germline V CDR1 and CDR2: GTSNPN, SVGIG (reference sequence). CDR3 residues: CAWSIGTSDEQYF. The CDR3 coding sequence is TGTGCCTGGAGTATAGGGACTAGCGACGAGCAGTACTTC.

V is TRBV29-1 and J is TRBJ1-2; tentatively, D is TRBD1 (5 bases). The CDR3 has 13 residues. Germline CDR1 SQVTM, CDR2 ANQGSEA. V shed 4 bases and J shed 2 bases, with 11 bases lying between them. DNA of the CDR3: TGCAGCGTTGGGGGGACGGGGAACTATGGCTACACCTTC. This codes for CSVGGTGNYGYTF.

This clone occurred many times. V usage is TRBV7-9 and J usage is TRBJ1-5; 7 bases fit TRBD1. This CDR3 has 14 residues. CDR1 and CDR2 from the germline V gene are SEHNR and FQNEAQ (reference sequence). The J segment lost 7 bases and the V segment lost 1 base, leaving 4 bases of the junction unmatched. CDR3 loop: CASSLGDRVQPQHF. CDR3 DNA: TGTGCCAGCAGCTTAGGAGACAGGGTACAGCCCCAGCATTTT.

This clone was counted ten times or more. The V gene is TRBV6-2 or TRBV6-3, the J gene TRBJ1-1, with 9 bases identical to TRBD1. The V segment lost 6 bases and the J segment 0 bases; nucleotides outside the gene matches: 11. This CDR3 has 17 amino acids. The germline V gene encodes CDR1 MNHEY and CDR2 SVGEGT. CDR3 protein: CASRGGQGRPMNTEAFF. The CDR3 coding sequence is TGTGCCAGCAGGGGGGGACAGGGACGACCCATGAACACTGAAGCTTTCTTT.

By share, this clone counts as medium-sized. The chain recombines TRBV2 with TRBJ2-7; 7 bases align to TRBD2. The CDR3 covers 12 residues. Per germline, CDR1 SNHLY and CDR2 FYNNEI. The V segment lost 10 bases and the J segment 4 bases; nucleotides outside the gene matches: 7. The CDR3 DNA reads TGTGCCATAGCGTGGGAGGGATACGAGCAGTACTTC. This encodes CAIAWEGYEQYF. Full variable domain (rest looked up from reference TRBV2 and TRBJ2-7): EPEVTQTPSHQVTQMGQEVILRCVPISNHLYFYWYRQILGQKVEFLVSFYNNEISEKSEIFDDQFSVERPDGSNFTLKIRSTKLEDSAMYFCAIAWEGYEQYFGPGTRLTVT.

This clone was observed many times. The J gene is TRBJ2-1, the V gene TRBV10-3; no firm D call. Germline V lookup: CDR1 ENHRY, CDR2 SYGVKD. V lost 2 bases to trimming and J lost 6 bases, with 5 bases between them. This CDR3 comprises 12 residues. CDR3 protein: CAISEQLNEQFF. The CDR3 coding sequence is TGTGCCATCAGTGAGCAACTCAATGAGCAGTTCTTC.

This clone showed up many times. The chain is built from TRBV28 and TRBJ1-2; D possibly corresponds to TRBD1 (5 bases). The germline CDR1 and CDR2 sequences are MDHEN and SYDVKM. V was trimmed by 3 bases and J by 5 bases, leaving 10 bases between them. The CDR3 consists of 13 residues. This CDR3 reads CASSFWQGYGYTF. CDR3 sequence (DNA): TGTGCCAGCAGTTTCTGGCAGGGATATGGCTACACCTTC.

This clone occurred many times. This chain's CDR3 is CASSQAGRDTYTF. The CDR3 region has the DNA TGTGCCAGCAGCCAAGCTGGCCGGGACACCTACACCTTC. The chain links TRBV3-1 to TRBJ1-2, with D possibly TRBD1 on 6 matching bases. Trimming took off 1 base at V and 10 bases at J, with 13 bases between the two ends. Germline CDR1 LGHDT, CDR2 YNNKEL (reference sequence). The CDR3 consists of 13 residues.

At least ten counts were recorded for this clone. This chain links TRBV7-8 with TRBJ2-1; D is unresolved. Germline V gene sequence: CDR1 SGHVS, CDR2 FQNEAQ. V lost 5 bases and J lost 5, with 7 bases in between. There are 12 residues in the CDR3. The CDR3 loop is CASSRLNNEQFF. Here the CDR3 DNA reads TGTGCCAGCAGCCGGCTAAACAATGAGCAGTTCTTC.

This clone was seen a few times. This chain uses TRBV7-9 with TRBJ1-1, with a weak D call TRBD1 (6 bases). The CDR3 runs to 14 residues. Trimming removed 3 bases at V and 3 bases at J, with 11 bases between. Germline values: CDR1 SEHNR, CDR2 FQNEAQ (reference sequence). DNA for the CDR3: TGTGCCAGCAGCTTTGCGGGGGGCCACACTGAAGCTTTCTTT. This gives the protein CASSFAGGHTEAFF. Full variable domain (remainder filled in from reference TRBV7-9 and TRBJ1-1): DTGVSQNPRHKITKRGQNVTFRCDPISEHNRLYWYRQTLGQGPEFLTYFQNEAQLEKSRLLSDRFSAERPKGSFSTLEIQRTEQGDSAMYLCASSFAGGHTEAFFGQGTRLTVV.

The chain recombines TRBV6-2 or TRBV6-3 with TRBJ1-2; D unclear. Germline CDR1 MNHEY, CDR2 SVGEGT. V lost 7 bases, J lost 1 base, and 16 bases lay in between. The CDR3 has 15 amino acids. CDR3 amino acids: CASTPTQRINYGYTF. CDR3 nucleotides: TGTGCCAGCACCCCCACACAGAGAATTAACTATGGCTACACCTTC.

The table lists this clone with many counts. The gene calls are TRBV3-1 and TRBJ1-5; the D gene is possibly TRBD1 (6 bases). V lost 1 base to trimming and J lost 2 bases, with 6 bases between them. The germline V gene has CDR1 LGHDT and CDR2 YNNKEL (reference sequence). CDR3 length: 14 residues. The CDR3 is CASSQGQGNQPQHF. The CDR3 coding sequence is TGTGCCAGCAGCCAAGGACAGGGCAATCAGCCCCAGCATTTT. The full variable domain, with the rest looked up from reference TRBV3-1 and TRBJ1-5, is DTAVSQTPKYLVTQMGNDKSIKCEQNLGHDTMYWYKQDSKKFLKIMFSYNNKELIINETVPNRFSPKSPDKAHLNLHINSLELGDSAVYFCASSQGQGNQPQHFGDGTRLSIL.

This clone has only a few counts. A much larger clone sits a single nucleotide away, making a read error possible. Other DNA sequences in the sample encode the same CDR3. The gene calls are TRBV30 and TRBJ2-5; D may match TRBD1 or TRBD2 (6 bases each). The CDR3 sequence is 13 residues long. CDR1 is GTSNPN, CDR2 SVGIG, per germline (reference sequence). Trimming took off 5 bases at V and 5 bases at J, with 15 bases between the two ends. CDR3 DNA sequence: TGTGCCTGGGGAGGGGGAATAGCGGAGACCCAGTACTTC. It encodes CAWGGGIAETQYF.

V usage is TRBV10-3 and J usage is TRBJ2-3, with 8 nucleotides matching TRBD1. V gave up 1 base and J gave up 2 bases; unmatched junction bases: 2. This CDR3 contains 15 residues. Germline lookup yields CDR1 ENHRY and CDR2 SYGVKD. This chain's CDR3 is CAISEYRGNTDTQYF. In nucleotides, the CDR3 is TGTGCCATCAGTGAGTACAGGGGGAACACAGATACGCAGTATTTT.

The chain is built from TRBV27 and TRBJ2-1; D unresolved. This CDR3 is 16 amino acids long. The V and J ends lost 6 bases and 2 bases respectively, with 17 bases between them. Germline CDR1 reads MNHEY; CDR2 reads SMNVEV (reference sequence). CDR3 region: CASSTSPGSTYNEQFF. The CDR3 DNA is TGTGCCAGCAGCACCTCCCCTGGTTCTACCTACAATGAGCAGTTCTTC.

This chain joins TRBV28 and TRBJ1-1; 7 bases map to TRBD1. CDR3 size: 13 residues. The V gene's germline CDR1 is MDHEN and CDR2 SYDVKM. The V gene end was trimmed by 4 bases and the J gene end by 7 bases; junction bases not matched to a gene: 6. This chain's CDR3 is CASSSVGTDEAFF. The DNA of the CDR3 is TGTGCCAGCAGTTCCGTGGGGACAGATGAAGCTTTCTTT.

Comment on this clone: This may arise from a read error, as a much more abundant clone is one base away. The sample carries other DNA sequences with the same CDR3. The V gene is TRBV4-2, the J gene TRBJ1-1, with TRBD1 matching over 8 bases. J lost 2 bases, V lost 3 bases, and 8 bases had no gene match. Per germline, CDR1 LGHNA and CDR2 YNFKEQ. This CDR3 is built from 16 residues. CDR3 DNA sequence: TGTGCCAGCAGCCAGGGGACAGGTGTTGGAAACACTGAAGCTTTCTTT. As protein: CASSQGTGVGNTEAFF.

This clone has just a few counts. The chain couples TRBV10-3 to TRBJ2-1, with no clear D. The CDR3 has 16 amino acids. V lost 0 bases and J 0 bases, leaving 9 bases between the germline ends. The germline gives CDR1 ENHRY, CDR2 SYGVKD. The CDR3 coding sequence is TGTGCCATCAGTGAGTCGGGTGACGCCTCCTACAATGAGCAGTTCTTC. This translates into CAISESGDASYNEQFF.

At least ten counts were recorded for this clone. This chain joins TRBV2 and TRBJ1-1, with D unclear. CDR1 and CDR2 from the germline V gene are SNHLY and FYNNEI. V lost 4 bases, J lost 1 base, and 7 bases lay in between. The CDR3 is 13 residues long. The DNA for the CDR3 is TGTGCCAGCAGTGTCGACGGGAACACTGAAGCTTTCTTT. Amino acid sequence: CASSVDGNTEAFF. Looking up the rest from reference TRBV2 and TRBJ1-1 gives the full variable domain: EPEVTQTPSHQVTQMGQEVILRCVPISNHLYFYWYRQILGQKVEFLVSFYNNEISEKSEIFDDQFSVERPDGSNFTLKIRSTKLEDSAMYFCASSVDGNTEAFFGQGTRLTVV.